This TCR beta chain was profiled in a study of T cell repertoires in cytomegalovirus infection. TCRdb recomputed calls from the reads with MiXCR, one row per CDR3 protein. The sample includes approximately 250,000 distinct CDR3 sequences, 8% to 9.5% seen only once; the top ten take around 16%. This clonotype turned up a few times. CDR3 length: 13 amino acids. V was pared by 4 bases and J by 8 bases, with 14 bases between. Germline CDR1 reads DFQATT; CDR2 reads SNEGSKA (reference sequence). The rearrangement joins TRBV20-1 to TRBJ1-4; maybe TRBD1 (6 bases). Material for sequencing was PBMCs. The receptor's source is a human donor in good health (CMV status not recorded). Some clones in this sample may be carry-over from other donors' samples. The CDR3 region is CSAKRGTVEKLFF. CDR3 sequence (DNA): TGCAGTGCTAAAAGGGGGACGGTAGAAAAACTGTTTTTT.